This passage covers 9 T cell receptor beta chains from one sample sequenced in a study of shared clonotypes between healthy human individuals. The data were produced by immunoSEQ multiplex PCR, yet TCRdb's version contains in-frame clones alone and is incomplete. Of 550,000 to 850,000 clones listed, just under 75% are singletons. Sample: memory CD4+ T cells sorted from blood. Specified subset: CD45RA-negative fraction. These receptors were obtained from a woman under 40 in good health.

Only a few counts were recorded for this clone. This chain links TRBV10-1 with TRBJ2-2; D unresolved. The V end was cut by 3 bases, the J end by 5 bases, with 7 bases between. The CDR3 has 13 amino acids. Germline V lookup: CDR1 WNHNN, CDR2 SYGVQD (reference sequence). CDR3 sequence reads: CASSEQSTGELFF. DNA for the CDR3: TGCGCCAGCAGTGAACAGTCGACCGGGGAGCTGTTTTTT.

This chain connects TRBV18 to TRBJ2-2, with unresolved D. This CDR3 is 15 amino acids long. Germline CDR1 is KGHSH and CDR2 is LQKENI. V was cut by 8 bases and J by 0 bases, with 13 bases left in between. In DNA, the CDR3 is TGTGCCAGCCGTAAGGACGTCTCGAACACCGGGGAGCTGTTTTTT. The encoded protein is CASRKDVSNTGELFF.

The rearrangement joins TRBV5-1 to TRBJ2-1; D is ambiguous. V lost 0 bases and J lost 3, with 10 bases in between. CDR1 SGHRS and CDR2 YFSETQ come from the germline V gene. This CDR3 is built from 15 residues. This CDR3 reads CASSLEGVHYNEQFF. In nucleotides, the CDR3 is TGCGCCAGCAGCTTGGAAGGAGTTCACTACAATGAGCAGTTCTTC.

This chain joins TRBV11-2 and TRBJ2-7; the D call may be TRBD1 or TRBD2 (5 bases each). V dropped 6 bases and J dropped 2 bases, with 20 bases sitting between them. There are 16 residues in the CDR3. CDR1 is SGHAT, CDR2 FQNNGV, per germline. DNA of the CDR3: TGTGCCAGCAGTTTTCGCCTCGGGACGGCGACCTACGAGCAGTACTTC. Translating gives CASSFRLGTATYEQYF.

The chain employs TRBV28 and TRBJ1-5, with D unclear. With 2 bases removed from V and 6 bases from J, the gap between germline ends came to 11 bases. From germline, CDR1 is MDHEN and CDR2 SYDVKM. The CDR3 runs 14 residues. This chain's CDR3 is CASSLGQLGQPQHF. The CDR3 DNA reads TGTGCCAGCAGTTTAGGGCAGTTGGGTCAGCCCCAGCATTTT. The variable domain in full, with the rest retrieved from reference TRBV28 and TRBJ1-5, is DVKVTQSSRYLVKRTGEKVFLECVQDMDHENMFWYRQDPGLGLRLIYFSYDVKMKEKGDIPEGYSVSREKKERFSLILESASTNQTSMYLCASSLGQLGQPQHFGDGTRLSIL.

This sequence joins TRBV28 and TRBJ2-6, with 16 bases fitting TRBD2. This CDR3 is 22 amino acids long. J lost 0 bases, V lost 8 bases, and 16 bases had no gene match. CDR1 is MDHEN and CDR2 is SYDVKM in the germline V gene. CDR3 DNA sequence: TGTGCCAGCCGATTCCCACCGGGACTAGCGGGAGGGTTCTCCTCTGGGGCCAACGTCCTGACTTTC. It is translated as CASRFPPGLAGGFSSGANVLTF.

The chain is built from TRBV18 and TRBJ1-2; 7 bases map to TRBD1. V lost 3 bases, J lost 4 bases, and 5 bases stayed unmatched. CDR3 size: 14 residues. From germline, CDR1 is KGHSH and CDR2 LQKENI. As DNA, the CDR3 is TGTGCCAGCTCACCGGACAGGTCGACCTATGGCTACACCTTC. It is translated as CASSPDRSTYGYTF.

The genes are TRBV19 and TRBJ1-4; possibly TRBD1 for D (5 bases). The V gene lost 3 bases and the J gene lost 7 bases, with 15 bases spanning the gap. Looked up from germline, CDR1 is LNHDA and CDR2 is SQIVND (reference sequence). This CDR3 region has 15 residues. CDR3 nucleotide sequence: TGTGCCAGTAGTATCCGCGGGGCAGGAGGTGAAAAACTGTTTTTT. It encodes CASSIRGAGGEKLFF.

This chain connects TRBV4-1 to TRBJ2-3, with D tentatively TRBD2 (5 bases). Trimming left V 1 base short and J 0 bases short, with 11 bases between. CDR3 length: 16 residues. The germline V gene has CDR1 MGHRA and CDR2 YSYEKL. CDR3: CASSQGWSGSTDTQYF. CDR3 DNA: TGCGCCAGCAGCCAAGGTTGGAGCGGAAGCACAGATACGCAGTATTTT.